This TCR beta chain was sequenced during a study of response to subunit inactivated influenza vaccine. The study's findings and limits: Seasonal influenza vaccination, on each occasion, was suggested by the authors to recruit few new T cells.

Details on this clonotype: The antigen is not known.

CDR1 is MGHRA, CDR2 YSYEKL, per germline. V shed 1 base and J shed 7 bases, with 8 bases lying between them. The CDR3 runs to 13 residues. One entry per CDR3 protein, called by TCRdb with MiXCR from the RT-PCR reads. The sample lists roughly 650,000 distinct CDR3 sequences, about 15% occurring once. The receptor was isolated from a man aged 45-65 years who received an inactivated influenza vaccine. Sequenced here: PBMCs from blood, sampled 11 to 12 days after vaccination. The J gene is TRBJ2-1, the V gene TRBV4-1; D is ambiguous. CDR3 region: CASSQGVSNEQFF. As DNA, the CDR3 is TGCGCCAGCAGCCAAGGAGTTAGTAATGAGCAGTTCTTC.